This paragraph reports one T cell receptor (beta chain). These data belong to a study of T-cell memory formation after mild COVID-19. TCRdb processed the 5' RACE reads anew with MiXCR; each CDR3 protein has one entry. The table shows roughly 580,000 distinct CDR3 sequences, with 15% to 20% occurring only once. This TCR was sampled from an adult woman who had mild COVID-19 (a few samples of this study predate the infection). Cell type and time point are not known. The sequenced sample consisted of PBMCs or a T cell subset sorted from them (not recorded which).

CDR3 sequence (DNA): TGTGCCAGCAGTGAACCAAATGGGGAGACCCAGTACTTC. Translated: CASSEPNGETQYF. V and J are TRBV25-1 and TRBJ2-5, with D unresolved. Trimming took 2 bases from V and 5 from J, leaving 9 bases between them. The CDR3 is 13 residues long. The germline gives CDR1 MGHDK, CDR2 SYGVNS.